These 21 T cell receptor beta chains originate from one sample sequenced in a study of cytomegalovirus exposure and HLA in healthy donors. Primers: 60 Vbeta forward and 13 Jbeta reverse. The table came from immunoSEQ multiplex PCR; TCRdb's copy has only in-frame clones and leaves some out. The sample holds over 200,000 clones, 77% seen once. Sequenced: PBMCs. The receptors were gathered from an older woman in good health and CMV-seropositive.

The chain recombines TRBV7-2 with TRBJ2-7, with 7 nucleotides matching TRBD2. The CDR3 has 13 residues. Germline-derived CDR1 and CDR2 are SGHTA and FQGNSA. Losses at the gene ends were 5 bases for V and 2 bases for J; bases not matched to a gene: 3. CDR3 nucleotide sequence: TGTGCCAGCAGCGGTCGGGGGGCCTACGAGCAGTACTTC. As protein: CASSGRGAYEQYF. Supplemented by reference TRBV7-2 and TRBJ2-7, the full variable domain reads GAGVSQSPSNKVTEKGKDVELRCDPISGHTALYWYRQSLGQGLEFLIYFQGNSAPDKSGLPSDRFSAERTGGSVSTLTIQRTQQEDSAVYLCASSGRGAYEQYFGPGTRLTVT.

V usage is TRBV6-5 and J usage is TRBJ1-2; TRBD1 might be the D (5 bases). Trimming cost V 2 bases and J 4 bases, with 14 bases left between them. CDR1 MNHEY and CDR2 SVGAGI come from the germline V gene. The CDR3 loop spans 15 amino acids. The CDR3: CASSYAQGVFYGYTF. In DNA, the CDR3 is TGTGCCAGCAGTTACGCCCAAGGGGTCTTCTATGGCTACACCTTC.

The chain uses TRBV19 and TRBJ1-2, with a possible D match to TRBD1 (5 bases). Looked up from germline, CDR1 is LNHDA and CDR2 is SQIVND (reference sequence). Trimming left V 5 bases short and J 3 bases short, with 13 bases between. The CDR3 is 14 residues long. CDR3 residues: CASSGDRAYYGYTF. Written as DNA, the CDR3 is TGTGCCAGTAGTGGCGACAGAGCCTACTATGGCTACACCTTC.

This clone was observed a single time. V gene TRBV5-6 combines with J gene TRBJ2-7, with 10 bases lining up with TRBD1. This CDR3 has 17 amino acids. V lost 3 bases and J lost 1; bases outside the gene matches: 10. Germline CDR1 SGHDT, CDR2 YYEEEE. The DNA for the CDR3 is TGTGCCAGCAGCTGGACTACCCGGGACAGGGGTTCCTACGAGCAGTACTTC. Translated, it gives CASSWTTRDRGSYEQYF. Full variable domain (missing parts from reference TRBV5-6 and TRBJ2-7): DAGVTQSPTHLIKTRGQQVTLRCSPKSGHDTVSWYQQALGQGPQFIFQYYEEEERQRGNFPDRFSGHQFPNYSSELNVNALLLGDSALYLCASSWTTRDRGSYEQYFGPGTRLTVT.

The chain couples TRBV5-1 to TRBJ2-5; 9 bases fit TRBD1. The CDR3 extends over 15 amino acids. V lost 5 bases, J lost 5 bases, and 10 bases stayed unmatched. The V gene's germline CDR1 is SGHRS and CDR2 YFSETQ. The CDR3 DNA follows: TGCGCCAGCAGACCTCTCCCCGGGACAGGGGAGACCCAGTACTTC. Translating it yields CASRPLPGTGETQYF.

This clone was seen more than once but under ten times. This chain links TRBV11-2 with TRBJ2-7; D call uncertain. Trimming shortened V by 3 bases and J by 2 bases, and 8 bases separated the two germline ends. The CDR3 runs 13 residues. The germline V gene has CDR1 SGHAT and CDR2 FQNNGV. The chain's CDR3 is CASSFPGPYEQYF. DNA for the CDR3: TGTGCCAGCAGCTTTCCGGGTCCCTACGAGCAGTACTTC. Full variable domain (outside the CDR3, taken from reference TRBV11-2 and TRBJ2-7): EAGVAQSPRYKIIEKRQSVAFWCNPISGHATLYWYQQILGQGPKLLIQFQNNGVVDDSQLPKDRFSAERLKGVDSTLKIQPAKLEDSAVYLCASSFPGPYEQYFGPGTRLTVT.

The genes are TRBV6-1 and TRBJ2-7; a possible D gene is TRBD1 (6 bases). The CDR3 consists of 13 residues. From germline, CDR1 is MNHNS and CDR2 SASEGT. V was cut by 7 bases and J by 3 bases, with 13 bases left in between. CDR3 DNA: TGTGCCAGCAACCTGGACAGTAACTACGAGCAGTACTTC. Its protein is CASNLDSNYEQYF.

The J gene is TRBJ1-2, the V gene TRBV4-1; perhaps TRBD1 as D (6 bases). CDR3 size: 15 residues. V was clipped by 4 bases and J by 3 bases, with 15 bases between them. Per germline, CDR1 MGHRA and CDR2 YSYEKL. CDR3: CASSLHREQDYGYTF. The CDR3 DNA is TGCGCCAGCAGCCTGCACAGGGAGCAAGACTATGGCTACACCTTC.

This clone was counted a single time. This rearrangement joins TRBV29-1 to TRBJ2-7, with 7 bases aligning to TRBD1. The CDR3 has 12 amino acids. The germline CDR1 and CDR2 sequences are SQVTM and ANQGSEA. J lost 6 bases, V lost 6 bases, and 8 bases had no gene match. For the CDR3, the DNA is TGCAGCGTCCGACAGGGAAAAGGCGAGCAGTACTTC. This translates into CSVRQGKGEQYF.

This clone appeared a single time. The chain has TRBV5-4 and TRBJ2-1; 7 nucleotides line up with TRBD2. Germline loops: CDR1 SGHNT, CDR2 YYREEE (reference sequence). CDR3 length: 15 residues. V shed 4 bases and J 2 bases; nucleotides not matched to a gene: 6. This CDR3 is CASSLIAGAYNEQFF. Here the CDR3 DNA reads TGTGCCAGCAGCCTTATCGCGGGGGCCTACAATGAGCAGTTCTTC.

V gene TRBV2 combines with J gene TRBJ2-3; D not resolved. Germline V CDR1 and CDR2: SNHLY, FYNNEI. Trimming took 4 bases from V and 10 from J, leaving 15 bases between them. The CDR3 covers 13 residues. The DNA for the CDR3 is TGTGCCAGCAGTGGAAATCATCCCGCGGCGCAGTATTTT. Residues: CASSGNHPAAQYF.

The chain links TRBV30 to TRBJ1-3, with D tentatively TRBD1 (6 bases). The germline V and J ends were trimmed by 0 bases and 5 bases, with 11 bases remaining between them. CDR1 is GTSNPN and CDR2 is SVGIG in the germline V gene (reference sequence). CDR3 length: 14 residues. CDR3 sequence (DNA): TGTGCCTGGAGTGTACACAGGGTGAGAAACACCATATATTTT. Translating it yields CAWSVHRVRNTIYF.

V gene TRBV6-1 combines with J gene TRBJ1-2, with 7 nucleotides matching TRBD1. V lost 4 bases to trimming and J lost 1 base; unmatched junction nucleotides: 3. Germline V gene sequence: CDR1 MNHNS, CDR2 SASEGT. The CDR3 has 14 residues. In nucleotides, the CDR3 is TGTGCCAGCAGTGGACAGGGATTTAACTATGGCTACACCTTC. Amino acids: CASSGQGFNYGYTF.

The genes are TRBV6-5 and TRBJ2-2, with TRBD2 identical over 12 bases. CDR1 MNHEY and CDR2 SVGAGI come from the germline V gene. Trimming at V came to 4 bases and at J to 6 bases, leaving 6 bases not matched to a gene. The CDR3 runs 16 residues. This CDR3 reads CASSSSGGAPAGELFF. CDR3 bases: TGTGCCAGCAGTTCTAGCGGGGGGGCCCCGGCCGGGGAGCTGTTTTTT.

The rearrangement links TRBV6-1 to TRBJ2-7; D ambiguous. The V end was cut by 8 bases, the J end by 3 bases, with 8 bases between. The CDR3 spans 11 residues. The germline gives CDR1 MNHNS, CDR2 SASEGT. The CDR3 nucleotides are TGTGCCAGCTCTAACTTCTACGAGCAGTACTTC. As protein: CASSNFYEQYF.

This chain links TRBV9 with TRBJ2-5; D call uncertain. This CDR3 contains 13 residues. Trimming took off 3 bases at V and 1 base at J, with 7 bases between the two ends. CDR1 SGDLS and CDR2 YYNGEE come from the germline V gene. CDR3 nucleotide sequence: TGTGCCAGCAGCGAGACAACCCAAGAGACCCAGTACTTC. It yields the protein CASSETTQETQYF.

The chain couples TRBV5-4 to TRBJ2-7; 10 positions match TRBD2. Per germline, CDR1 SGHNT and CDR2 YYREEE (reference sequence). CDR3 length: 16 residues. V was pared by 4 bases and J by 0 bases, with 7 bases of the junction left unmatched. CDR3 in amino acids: CASSPGLAQFSYEQYF. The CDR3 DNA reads TGTGCCAGCAGCCCGGGACTAGCGCAATTCTCCTACGAGCAGTACTTC.

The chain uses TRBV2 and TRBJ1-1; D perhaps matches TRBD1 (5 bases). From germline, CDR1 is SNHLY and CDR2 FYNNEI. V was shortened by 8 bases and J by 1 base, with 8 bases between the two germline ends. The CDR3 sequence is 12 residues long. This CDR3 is CASVGRNTEAFF. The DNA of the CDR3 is TGTGCCAGCGTGGGGCGGAACACTGAAGCTTTCTTT.

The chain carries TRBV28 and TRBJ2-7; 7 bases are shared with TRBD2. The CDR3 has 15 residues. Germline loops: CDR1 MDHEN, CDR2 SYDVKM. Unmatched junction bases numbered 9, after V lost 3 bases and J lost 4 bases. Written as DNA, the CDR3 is TGTGCCAGCAGTTTCGTTGGACGGGGGGTTTACGAGCAGTACTTC. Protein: CASSFVGRGVYEQYF. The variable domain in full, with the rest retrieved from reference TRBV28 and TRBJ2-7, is DVKVTQSSRYLVKRTGEKVFLECVQDMDHENMFWYRQDPGLGLRLIYFSYDVKMKEKGDIPEGYSVSREKKERFSLILESASTNQTSMYLCASSFVGRGVYEQYFGPGTRLTVT.

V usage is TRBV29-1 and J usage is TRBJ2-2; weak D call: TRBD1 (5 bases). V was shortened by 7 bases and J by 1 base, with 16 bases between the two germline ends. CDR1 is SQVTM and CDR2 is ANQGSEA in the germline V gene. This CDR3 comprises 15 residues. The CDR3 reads CSAVDSYKNTGELFF. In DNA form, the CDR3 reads TGCAGCGCCGTTGACAGTTACAAGAACACCGGGGAGCTGTTTTTT.

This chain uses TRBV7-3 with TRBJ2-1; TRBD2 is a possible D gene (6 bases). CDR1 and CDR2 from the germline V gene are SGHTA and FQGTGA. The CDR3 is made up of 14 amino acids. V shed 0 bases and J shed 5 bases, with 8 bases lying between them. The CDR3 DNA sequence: TGTGCCAGCAGCTTAACGCGGGGACACAATGAGCAGTTCTTC. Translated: CASSLTRGHNEQFF.